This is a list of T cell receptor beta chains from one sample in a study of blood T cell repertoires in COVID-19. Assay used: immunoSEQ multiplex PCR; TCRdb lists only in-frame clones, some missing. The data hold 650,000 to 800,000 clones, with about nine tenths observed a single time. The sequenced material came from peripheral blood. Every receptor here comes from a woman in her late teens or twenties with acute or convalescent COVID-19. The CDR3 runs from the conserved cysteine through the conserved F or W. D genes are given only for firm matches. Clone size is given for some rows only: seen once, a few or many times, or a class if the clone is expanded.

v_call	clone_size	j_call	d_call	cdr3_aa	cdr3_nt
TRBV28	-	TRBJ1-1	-	CASSYLRGITEAFF	TGTGCCAGCAGTTACCTTAGGGGAATCACTGAAGCTTTCTTT
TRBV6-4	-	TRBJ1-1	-	CASRVDRNTEAFF	TGTGCCAGCAGGGTGGACAGGAACACTGAAGCTTTCTTT
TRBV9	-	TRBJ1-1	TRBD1	CASSPDRGTEAFF	TGTGCCAGCAGCCCAGACAGGGGCACTGAAGCTTTCTTT
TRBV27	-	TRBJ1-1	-	CASSLTLNTEAFF	TGTGCCAGCAGTCTCACACTGAACACTGAAGCTTTCTTT
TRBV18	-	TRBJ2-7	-	CASSPLRGGSYEQYF	TGTGCCAGCTCACCACTAAGGGGGGGTTCCTACGAGCAGTACTTC
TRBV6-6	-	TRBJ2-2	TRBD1	CASSYTGTGFTGELFF	TGTGCCAGCAGTTACACCGGGACAGGGTTCACCGGGGAGCTGTTTTTT
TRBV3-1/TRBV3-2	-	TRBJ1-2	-	CASSPPGGNLGYTF	TGTGCCAGCAGCCCCCCTGGCGGAAATCTTGGCTACACCTTC
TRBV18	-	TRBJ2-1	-	CASSPPVIQGYNEQFF	TGTGCCAGCTCACCACCAGTAATTCAGGGCTACAATGAGCAGTTCTTC
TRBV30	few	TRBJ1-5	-	CAWSRGSNQPQHF	TGTGCCTGGAGTCGGGGTAGCAATCAGCCCCAGCATTTT
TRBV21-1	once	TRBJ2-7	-	CASSKQAPGTGGAGEQYF	TGTGCCAGCAGCAAACAGGCTCCCGGGACAGGGGGGGCTGGCGAGCAGTACTTC
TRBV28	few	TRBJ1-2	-	CASSIYLAANYGYTF	TGTGCCAGCAGTATATATCTGGCGGCCAACTATGGCTACACCTTC
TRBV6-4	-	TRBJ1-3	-	CASSGSSIYF	TGTGCCAGCAGTGGTTCGAGCATATATTTT